This T cell receptor (beta chain) was sequenced in a study of OX40 agonist ivuxolimab in advanced cancers. On the study more broadly: Participants averaged roughly 60 years of age (range about 23 to 90) and were 82.7% male.

This CDR3 has 15 residues. V lost 3 bases to trimming and J lost 2 bases; unmatched junction nucleotides: 7. Germline-derived CDR1 and CDR2 are KGHSH and LQKENI. On this clone itself: What it binds is not known.

Notes on the study in general: Some patients without response likewise showed low normalized clonal expansion.

Sequenced by immunoSEQ multiplex PCR; TCRdb stores in-frame clones only, minus some. The sample lists around 79,000 clones; around 90% were seen once. The input for sequencing was CD4+ or CD8+ T cells sorted from blood, taken in a trial of the OX40 agonist ivuxolimab. The receptor's source is an adult with an advanced solid tumor such as melanoma, head and neck, liver or kidney cancer. The V call is TRBV18, the J call TRBJ2-7; 7 bases agree with TRBD1. CDR3 amino acids: CASSPGTDHTYEQYF. Here the CDR3 DNA reads TGTGCCAGCTCACCGGGGACAGACCATACCTACGAGCAGTACTTC. The full variable domain, rest sourced from reference TRBV18 and TRBJ2-7, is NAGVMQNPRHLVRRRGQEARLRCSPMKGHSHVYWYRQLPEEGLKFMVYLQKENIIDESGMPKERFSAEFPKEGPSILRIQQVVRGDSAAYFCASSPGTDHTYEQYFGPGTRLTVT.